This T cell receptor beta chain was documented in a study of shared clonotypes between healthy human individuals. Study conclusions and caveats: Estimated richness was generally greater in naive than memory subsets. It was expected that sequencing depth would affect clonotype sharing among donors. The study sampled only blood, and tissue repertoires likely differ. Rarefaction curves obtained for sorted subsets showed sequencing incomplete despite large depth.

The CDR3 spans 19 residues. Germline V gene sequence: CDR1 MDHEN, CDR2 SYDVKM. V shed 5 bases and J 6 bases; nucleotides not matched to a gene: 13. TCRdb's table, derived via immunoSEQ multiplex PCR, lists solely in-frame clones and lacks some. This table has about 2.4 million clones, 80% to 95% appearing once. As for this clone: What it binds is unknown.

Material for sequencing was naive CD4+ T cells from PBMCs. As to subset: CD45RA+ positively selected. The source of this sequence is a man between 18 and 29 years old in good health. Some clones in this sample may be carry-over from other donors' samples. The chain joins TRBV28 to TRBJ2-1; 16 bases are a match to TRBD2. The CDR3 here is CASSQTPGLAGGPPNEQFF. Here the CDR3 DNA reads TGTGCCAGCAGTCAAACACCGGGACTAGCGGGAGGGCCACCCAATGAGCAGTTCTTC.